This T cell receptor (beta chain) was captured in a study of blood T cell repertoires in COVID-19. Study-wide context: Both acute and convalescent COVID-19 samples were obtained from the United States, Italy and Spain.

The authors' processing: The assay estimated nucleated cells by amplifying reference gene primers. Profiling relied on immunoSEQ multiplex PCR, and the TCRdb table lists in-frame clones only, not all of them. The DNA was the basis for D and trimming; V, J and clone size are from that table. Among about 440,000 clones, nearly 90% were seen once, and the ten largest hold about 2.1%. This CDR3 has 14 amino acids. The V end lost 4 bases, the J end lost 9 bases, and 16 bases lay between the germline ends. Germline V gives CDR1 MNHEY, CDR2 SVGAGI. All enrollees were roughly 18 to 89 years old and from around 25 US areas.

Sequenced: PBMCs or T cells enriched from blood (not recorded which). The receptor was isolated from a woman aged 18 to 35 with acute COVID-19. The rearrangement links TRBV6-5 to TRBJ2-1; weak D call: TRBD2 (5 bases). The CDR3 coding sequence is TGTGCCAGCAGTTCCCCTACTAGTCTCGGTGAGCAGTTCTTC. Its translation is CASSSPTSLGEQFF.